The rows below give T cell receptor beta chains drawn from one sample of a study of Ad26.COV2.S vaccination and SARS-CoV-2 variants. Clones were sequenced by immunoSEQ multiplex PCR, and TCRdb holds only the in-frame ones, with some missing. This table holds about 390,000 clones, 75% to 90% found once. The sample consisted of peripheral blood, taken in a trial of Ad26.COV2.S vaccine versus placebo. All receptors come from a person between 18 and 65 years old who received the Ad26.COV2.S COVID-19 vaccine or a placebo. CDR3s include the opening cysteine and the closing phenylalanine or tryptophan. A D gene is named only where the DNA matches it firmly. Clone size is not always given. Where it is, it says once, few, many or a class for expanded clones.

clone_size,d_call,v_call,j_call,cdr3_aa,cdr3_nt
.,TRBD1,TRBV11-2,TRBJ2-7,CASSGGTGRPYEQYF,TGTGCCAGCAGCGGGGGGACAGGGAGGCCCTACGAGCAGTACTTC
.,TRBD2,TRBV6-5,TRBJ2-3,CASSGGSTDTQYF,TGTGCCAGCAGCGGGGGGAGCACAGATACGCAGTATTTT
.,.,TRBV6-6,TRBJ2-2,CASREGGRVTGELFF,TGTGCCAGCAGAGAGGGGGGACGGGTTACCGGGGAGCTGTTTTTT
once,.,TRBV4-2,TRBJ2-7,CASSQEGVYEQYF,TGTGCCAGCAGCCAAGAGGGGGTTTACGAGCAGTACTTC
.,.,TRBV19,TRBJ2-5,CASSPRRDVAETQYF,TGTGCCAGTAGCCCTCGACGGGATGTTGCGGAGACCCAGTACTTC
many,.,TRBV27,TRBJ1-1,CASSLYNVKNSEAFF,TGTGCCAGCAGTTTATACAACGTTAAGAACTCAGAAGCTTTCTTT
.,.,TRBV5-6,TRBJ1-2,CASSLGRSGYTF,TGTGCCAGCAGCTTGGGGAGGTCTGGCTACACCTTC
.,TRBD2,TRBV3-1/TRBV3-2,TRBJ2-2,CASMTSGPTGELFF,TGTGCCAGCATGACTAGCGGACCCACCGGGGAGCTGTTTTTT
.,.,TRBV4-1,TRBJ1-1,CASSQVGGLNTEAFF,TGCGCCAGCAGCCAAGTCGGGGGATTGAACACTGAAGCTTTCTTT
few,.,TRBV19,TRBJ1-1,CASIETGMNTEAFF,TGTGCCAGTATAGAGACAGGTATGAACACTGAAGCTTTCTTT
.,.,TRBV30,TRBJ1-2,CAWTVMGGYTF,TGTGCCTGGACCGTGATGGGGGGCTACACCTTC
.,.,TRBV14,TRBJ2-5,CASSHLRYADPQYF,TGTGCCAGCAGCCATCTTCGGTACGCCGACCCCCAGTACTTC
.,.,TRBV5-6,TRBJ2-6,CASSFFSGSGANVLTF,TGTGCCAGCAGCTTTTTTAGCGGCTCTGGGGCCAACGTCCTGACTTTC
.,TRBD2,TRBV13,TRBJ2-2,CASSPVGGGQNTGELFF,TGTGCCAGCAGCCCCGTCGGGGGGGGACAGAACACCGGGGAGCTGTTTTTT
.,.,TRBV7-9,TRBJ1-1,CASTWDTEAFF,TGTGCCAGCACCTGGGACACTGAAGCTTTCTTT
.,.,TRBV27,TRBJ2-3,CASRPSTVLAQYF,TGTGCCAGCCGCCCTTCTACTGTGCTAGCGCAGTATTTT
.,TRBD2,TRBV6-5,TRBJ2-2,CASSSSGRTGELFF,TGTGCCAGCAGTTCTAGCGGGAGGACCGGGGAGCTGTTTTTT
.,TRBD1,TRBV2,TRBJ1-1,CASSNLPGQAGGEAFF,TGTGCCAGCAGTAACTTACCGGGACAGGCCGGGGGTGAAGCTTTCTTT
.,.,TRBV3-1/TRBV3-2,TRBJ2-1,CASSRDTVYNEQFF,TGTGCCAGCAGCCGGGACACGGTCTACAATGAGCAGTTCTTC
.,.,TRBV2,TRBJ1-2,CASSGGGGAGYTF,TGTGCCAGCAGTGGGGGAGGAGGGGCTGGCTACACCTTC
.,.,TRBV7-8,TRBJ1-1,CASSLRGGDTEAFF,TGTGCCAGCAGCTTGAGGGGAGGGGACACTGAAGCTTTCTTT
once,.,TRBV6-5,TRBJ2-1,CASRTFVDSYNEQFF,TGTGCCAGCAGGACCTTCGTCGACTCCTACAATGAGCAGTTCTTC
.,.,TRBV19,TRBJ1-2,CASSIEQGNYGYTF,TGTGCCAGTAGTATAGAACAGGGCAACTATGGCTACACCTTC
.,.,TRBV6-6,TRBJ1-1,CASSYAQGRLNTEAFF,TGTGCCAGCAGTTACGCCCAGGGTAGGTTGAACACTGAAGCTTTCTTT
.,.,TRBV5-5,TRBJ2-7,CASSPDSYEQYF,TGTGCCAGCAGCCCGGACAGTTACGAGCAGTACTTC
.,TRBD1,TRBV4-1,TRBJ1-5,CASSQDRGLGNQPQHF,TGCGCCAGCAGCCAAGACAGGGGGCTGGGAAATCAGCCCCAGCATTTT
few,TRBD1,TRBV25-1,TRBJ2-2,CASSRDRVPGELFF,TGTGCCAGCAGCCGGGACAGGGTCCCCGGGGAGCTGTTTTTT
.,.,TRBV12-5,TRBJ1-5,CASGFAGNQPQHF,TGTGCTAGTGGTTTCGCGGGAAATCAGCCCCAGCATTTT